Below are 21 T cell receptor beta chains sequenced from a single sample in a study of T cells expressing NK-cell markers. TCRdb reanalyzed the 5' RACE reads, giving one entry per CDR3 protein sequence and no DNA. The sample has about 260,000 distinct CDR3 sequences. The sequencing input was blood T cells: a sorted CD56 or NKG2C T cell subset, CD4+ or CD8+ T cells, or bulk PBMC T cells (not recorded which). All receptors derive from a woman aged 18-70 years in good health.

This chain's CDR3 is CASSPGTVIKETQYF. The chain recombines TRBV18 with TRBJ2-5; the TCRdb call, TRBD1, lacks DNA for checking. The CDR3 is made up of 15 amino acids. CDR1 and CDR2 from the germline V gene are KGHSH and LQKENI. The full variable domain, its missing parts supplied by reference TRBV18 and TRBJ2-5, is NAGVMQNPRHLVRRRGQEARLRCSPMKGHSHVYWYRQLPEEGLKFMVYLQKENIIDESGMPKERFSAEFPKEGPSILRIQQVVRGDSAAYFCASSPGTVIKETQYFGPGTRLLVL.

The CDR3 protein is CSAIWGVYEQYF. The V call is TRBV20-1, the J call TRBJ2-7; TCRdb returns TRBD1, unconfirmable since there is no DNA. The V gene's germline CDR1 is DFQATT and CDR2 SNEGSKA (reference sequence). This CDR3 has 12 residues.

The gene calls are TRBV6-5 and TRBJ2-3; TCRdb reports TRBD2, a call that lacks DNA to check it against. Germline assignment: CDR1 MNHEY and CDR2 SVGAGI. This CDR3 is built from 12 residues. CDR3: CASGGPRDTQYF.

This rearrangement joins TRBV6-2 or TRBV6-3 to TRBJ1-5. CDR3 length: 14 residues. The germline gives CDR1 MNHEY, CDR2 SVGEGT. CDR3 loop: CASSWLTSNQPQHF.

This chain uses TRBV6-2 or TRBV6-3 with TRBJ1-5; TCRdb picks TRBD1, but there is no DNA to check that call. Germline CDR1 is MNHEY and CDR2 is SVGEGT. CDR3 length: 14 amino acids. The CDR3 region is CASSSGTPVVAQHF.

V usage is TRBV28 and J usage is TRBJ2-2; checking the TCRdb D call of TRBD2 is not possible without DNA. The V gene's germline CDR1 is MDHEN and CDR2 SYDVKM. The CDR3 is made up of 17 amino acids. The CDR3 here is CASSSGTSGRGTGELFF. The full variable domain, completed using reference TRBV28 and TRBJ2-2, is DVKVTQSSRYLVKRTGEKVFLECVQDMDHENMFWYRQDPGLGLRLIYFSYDVKMKEKGDIPEGYSVSREKKERFSLILESASTNQTSMYLCASSSGTSGRGTGELFFGEGSRLTVL.

V gene TRBV20-1 combines with J gene TRBJ2-5; TCRdb's D gene call, TRBD2, goes unchecked for lack of DNA. CDR3 size: 15 residues. Germline assignment: CDR1 DFQATT and CDR2 SNEGSKA (reference sequence). The CDR3: CSARDAGGPYETQYF.

The V gene is TRBV28, the J gene TRBJ2-5; TCRdb names TRBD1, which stays unverified in the absence of DNA. The CDR3 is 13 residues long. Germline CDR1 MDHEN, CDR2 SYDVKM. CDR3: CATRGAGEETQYF. Drawing the rest from reference TRBV28 and TRBJ2-5, the complete variable domain is DVKVTQSSRYLVKRTGEKVFLECVQDMDHENMFWYRQDPGLGLRLIYFSYDVKMKEKGDIPEGYSVSREKKERFSLILESASTNQTSMYLCATRGAGEETQYFGPGTRLLVL.

The chain uses TRBV5-6 and TRBJ1-3. Germline V gene lookup returns CDR1 SGHDT and CDR2 YYEEEE. The CDR3 contains 15 residues. The chain's CDR3 is CASSFPTFSGNTIYF.

CDR3 sequence reads: CARPRGDNQETQYF. This chain uses TRBV28 with TRBJ2-5; TCRdb reports TRBD2, a call that lacks DNA to check it against. Germline V lookup: CDR1 MDHEN, CDR2 SYDVKM. The CDR3 spans 14 residues. Full variable domain (rest looked up from reference TRBV28 and TRBJ2-5): DVKVTQSSRYLVKRTGEKVFLECVQDMDHENMFWYRQDPGLGLRLIYFSYDVKMKEKGDIPEGYSVSREKKERFSLILESASTNQTSMYLCARPRGDNQETQYFGPGTRLLVL.

V usage is TRBV12-3 or TRBV12-4 and J usage is TRBJ2-4; the TCRdb D gene call, TRBD1, has no DNA to confirm it. This CDR3 spans 16 amino acids. The CDR3 reads CASSRQGGFAKNIQYF.

This chain joins TRBV4-3 and TRBJ2-3; TCRdb's D call, TRBD2, is unchecked because there is no DNA. The CDR3 is 17 amino acids. Germline CDR1 is LGHNA and CDR2 is YSLEER. The CDR3: CASSQALLRESTDTQYF.

The CDR3 protein is CASSRDREGNEQFF. This sequence joins TRBV5-1 and TRBJ2-1; TCRdb designates TRBD1, a call that cannot be tested without DNA. CDR1 SGHRS and CDR2 YFSETQ come from the germline V gene. The CDR3 is made up of 14 amino acids.

The V gene is TRBV5-1, the J gene TRBJ2-3. Germline values: CDR1 SGHRS, CDR2 YFSETQ. The CDR3 is 13 residues long. The CDR3 region is CASSLYPRDTQYF.

The chain is built from TRBV20-1 and TRBJ2-3; absent DNA, TCRdb's TRBD2 call cannot be checked. Germline V CDR1 and CDR2: DFQATT, SNEGSKA (reference sequence). This CDR3 is 14 amino acids long. CDR3 sequence reads: CSAPTSGGTDTQYF.

V usage is TRBV12-3 or TRBV12-4 and J usage is TRBJ2-1; TCRdb's D call of TRBD1 is untestable without DNA. This CDR3 comprises 15 residues. The CDR3 reads CASTLGQGANNEQFF.

The V gene is TRBV19, the J gene TRBJ2-3. The CDR3 loop spans 11 amino acids. The germline V gene encodes CDR1 LNHDA and CDR2 SQIVND (reference sequence). Here the CDR3 reads CAGRLGDTQYF. Based on the CDR3 plus reference TRBV19 and TRBJ2-3, the full variable domain is DGGITQSPKYLFRKEGQNVTLSCEQNLNHDAMYWYRQDPGQGLRLIYYSQIVNDFQKGDIAEGYSVSREKKESFPLTVTSAQKNPTAFYLCAGRLGDTQYFGPGTRLTVL.

The chain employs TRBV20-1 and TRBJ2-3. The length of the CDR3 is 16 residues. Germline assignment: CDR1 DFQATT and CDR2 SNEGSKA (reference sequence). CDR3 sequence reads: CSASREFGASTDTQYF.

The chain joins TRBV29-1 to TRBJ2-7; TCRdb calls TRBD2, which cannot be checked without DNA. The CDR3 is 14 residues long. CDR1 is SQVTM, CDR2 ANQGSEA, per germline. This CDR3 reads CSVDGSGSGYEQYF.

CDR3: CASSRIPSTDTQYF. The chain has TRBV7-2 and TRBJ2-3. The germline gives CDR1 SGHTA, CDR2 FQGNSA. This CDR3 region has 14 residues.

This sequence joins TRBV6-5 and TRBJ1-6; there is no DNA to check the TCRdb D call of TRBD1. Germline-derived CDR1 and CDR2 are MNHEY and SVGAGI. The CDR3 extends over 11 amino acids. The CDR3 spells CASSTGGPLHF.